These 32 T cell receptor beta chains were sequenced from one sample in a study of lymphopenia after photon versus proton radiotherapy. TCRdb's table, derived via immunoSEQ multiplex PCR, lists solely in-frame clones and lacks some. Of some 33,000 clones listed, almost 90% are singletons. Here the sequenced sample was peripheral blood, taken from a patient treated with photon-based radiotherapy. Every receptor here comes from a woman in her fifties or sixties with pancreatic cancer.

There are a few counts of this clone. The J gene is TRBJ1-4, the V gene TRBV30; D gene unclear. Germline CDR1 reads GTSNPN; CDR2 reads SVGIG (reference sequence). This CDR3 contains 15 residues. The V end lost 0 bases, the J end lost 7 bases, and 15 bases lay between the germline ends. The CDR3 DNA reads TGTGCCTGGAGTGTAGGAGAGGGCGGATCTGAAAAACTGTTTTTT. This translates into CAWSVGEGGSEKLFF.

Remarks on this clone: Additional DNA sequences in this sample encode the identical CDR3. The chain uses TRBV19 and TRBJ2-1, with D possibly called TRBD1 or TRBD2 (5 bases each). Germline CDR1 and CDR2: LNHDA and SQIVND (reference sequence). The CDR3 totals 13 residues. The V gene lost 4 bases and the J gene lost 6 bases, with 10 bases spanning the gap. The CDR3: CASSTSGANEQFF. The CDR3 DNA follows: TGTGCCAGTAGTACTTCCGGGGCCAATGAGCAGTTCTTC.

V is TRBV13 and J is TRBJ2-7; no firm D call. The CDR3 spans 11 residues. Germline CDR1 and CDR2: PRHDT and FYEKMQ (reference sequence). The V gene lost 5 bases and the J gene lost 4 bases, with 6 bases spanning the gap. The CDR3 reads CASSRIYEQYF. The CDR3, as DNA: TGTGCCAGCAGCAGAATATACGAGCAGTACTTC.

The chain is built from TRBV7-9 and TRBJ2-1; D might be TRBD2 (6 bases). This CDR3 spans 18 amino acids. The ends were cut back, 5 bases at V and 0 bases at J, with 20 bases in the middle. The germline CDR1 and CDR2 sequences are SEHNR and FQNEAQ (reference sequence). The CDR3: CASSGDLELALSYNEQFF. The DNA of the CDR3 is TGTGCCAGCAGCGGTGACCTGGAACTAGCCCTCTCCTACAATGAGCAGTTCTTC.

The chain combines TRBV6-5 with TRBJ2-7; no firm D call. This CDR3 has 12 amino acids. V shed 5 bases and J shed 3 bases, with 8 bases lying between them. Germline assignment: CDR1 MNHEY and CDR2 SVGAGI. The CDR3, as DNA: TGTGCCAGCAGTCCAAACGACTACGAGCAGTACTTC. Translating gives CASSPNDYEQYF.

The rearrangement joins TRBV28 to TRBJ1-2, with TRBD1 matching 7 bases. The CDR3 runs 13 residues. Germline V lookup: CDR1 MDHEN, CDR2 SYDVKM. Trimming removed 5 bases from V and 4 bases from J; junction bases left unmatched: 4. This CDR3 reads CASSHRGAYGYTF. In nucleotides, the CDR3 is TGTGCCAGCAGTCACAGGGGAGCCTATGGCTACACCTTC.

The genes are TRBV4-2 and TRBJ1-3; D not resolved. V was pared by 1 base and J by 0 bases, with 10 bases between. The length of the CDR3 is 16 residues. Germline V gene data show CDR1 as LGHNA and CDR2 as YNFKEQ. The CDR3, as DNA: TGTGCCAGCAGCCAAGGGGCAAGTTACTCTGGAAACACCATATATTTT. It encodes CASSQGASYSGNTIYF.

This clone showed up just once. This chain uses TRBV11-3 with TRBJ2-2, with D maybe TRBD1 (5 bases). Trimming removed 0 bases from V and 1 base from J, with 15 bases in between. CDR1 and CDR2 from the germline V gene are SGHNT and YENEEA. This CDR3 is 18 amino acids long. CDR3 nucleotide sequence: TGTGCCAGCAGCTTAGATTTCTTGGGGCAAGAGAACACCGGGGAGCTGTTTTTT. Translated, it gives CASSLDFLGQENTGELFF.

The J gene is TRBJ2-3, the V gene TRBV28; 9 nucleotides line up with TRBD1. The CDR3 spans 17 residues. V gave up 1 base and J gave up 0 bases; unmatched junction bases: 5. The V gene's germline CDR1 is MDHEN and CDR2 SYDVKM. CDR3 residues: CASSLSAQGASTDTQYF. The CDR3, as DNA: TGTGCCAGCAGTTTATCAGCACAGGGGGCAAGCACAGATACGCAGTATTTT.

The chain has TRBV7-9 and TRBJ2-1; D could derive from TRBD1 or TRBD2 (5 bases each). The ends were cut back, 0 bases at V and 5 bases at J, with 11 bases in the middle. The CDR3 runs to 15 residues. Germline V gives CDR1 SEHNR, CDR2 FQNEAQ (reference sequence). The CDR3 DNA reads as TGTGCCAGCAGCTTAGCGGAATGGGGGAACAATGAGCAGTTCTTC. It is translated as CASSLAEWGNNEQFF.

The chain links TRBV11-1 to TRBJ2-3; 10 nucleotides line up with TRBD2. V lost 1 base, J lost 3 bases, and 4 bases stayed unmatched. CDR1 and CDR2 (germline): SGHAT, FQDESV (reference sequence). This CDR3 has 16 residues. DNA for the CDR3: TGTGCCAGCAGCTTAGTCCAAGCGGGAGGGACAGATACGCAGTATTTT. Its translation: CASSLVQAGGTDTQYF.

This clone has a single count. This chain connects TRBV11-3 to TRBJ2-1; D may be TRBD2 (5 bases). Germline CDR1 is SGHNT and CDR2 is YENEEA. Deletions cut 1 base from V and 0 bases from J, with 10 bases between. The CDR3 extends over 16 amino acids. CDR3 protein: CASSLVGSSSYNEQFF. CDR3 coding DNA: TGTGCCAGCAGCTTAGTAGGGAGCAGCTCCTACAATGAGCAGTTCTTC.

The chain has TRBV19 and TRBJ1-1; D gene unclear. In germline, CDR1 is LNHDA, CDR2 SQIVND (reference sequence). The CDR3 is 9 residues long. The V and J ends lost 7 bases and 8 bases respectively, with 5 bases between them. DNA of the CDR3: TGTGCCAGTATACGCGAAGCTTTCTTT. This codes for CASIREAFF.

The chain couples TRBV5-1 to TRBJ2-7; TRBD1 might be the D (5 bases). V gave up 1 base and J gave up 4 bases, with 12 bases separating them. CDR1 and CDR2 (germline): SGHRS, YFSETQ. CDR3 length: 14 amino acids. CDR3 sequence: CASSLRGAGYEQYF. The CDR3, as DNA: TGCGCCAGCAGCTTGAGGGGCGCAGGTTACGAGCAGTACTTC.

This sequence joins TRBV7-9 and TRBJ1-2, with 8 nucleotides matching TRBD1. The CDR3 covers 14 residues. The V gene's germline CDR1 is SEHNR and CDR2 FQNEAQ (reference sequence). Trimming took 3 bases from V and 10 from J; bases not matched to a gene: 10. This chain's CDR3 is CASSLRGQGNIYTF. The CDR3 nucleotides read TGTGCCAGCAGCTTGAGAGGACAGGGAAACATCTACACCTTC.

The CDR3 DNA sequence: TGTGCCATCAGTGAGATGGGCATGAACACTGAAGCTTTCTTT. Translation gives CAISEMGMNTEAFF. The rearrangement links TRBV10-3 to TRBJ1-1; D not resolved. V lost 2 bases and J lost 0, with 7 bases in between. The germline gives CDR1 ENHRY, CDR2 SYGVKD. The CDR3 length is 14 residues.

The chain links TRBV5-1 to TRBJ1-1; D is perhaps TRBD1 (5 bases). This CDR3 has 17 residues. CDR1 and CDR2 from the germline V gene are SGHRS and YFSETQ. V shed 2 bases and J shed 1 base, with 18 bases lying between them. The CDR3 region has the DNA TGCGCCAGCAGCTTTATTTCAGGGTTCTCGACGAACACTGAAGCTTTCTTT. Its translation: CASSFISGFSTNTEAFF.

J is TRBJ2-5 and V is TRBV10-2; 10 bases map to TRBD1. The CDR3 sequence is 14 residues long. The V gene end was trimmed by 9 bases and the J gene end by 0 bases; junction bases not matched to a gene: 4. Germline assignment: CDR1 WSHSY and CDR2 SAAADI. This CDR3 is CASSGQGYQETQYF. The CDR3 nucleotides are TGCGCCAGTTCGGGACAGGGGTACCAAGAGACCCAGTACTTC.

CDR3 DNA: TGTGCCAGCAGCTTACGGGGCCCGAACACTGAAGCTTTCTTT. Encoded protein: CASSLRGPNTEAFF. The chain carries TRBV7-8 and TRBJ1-1; TRBD1 is a possible D gene (5 bases). The CDR3 is 14 amino acids. V was clipped by 2 bases and J by 1 base, with 8 bases between them. CDR1 and CDR2 (germline): SGHVS, FQNEAQ. Supplemented by reference TRBV7-8 and TRBJ1-1, the full variable domain reads GAGVSQSPRYKVAKRGQDVALRCDPISGHVSLFWYQQALGQGPEFLTYFQNEAQLDKSGLPSDRFFAERPEGSVSTLKIQRTQQEDSAVYLCASSLRGPNTEAFFGQGTRLTVV.

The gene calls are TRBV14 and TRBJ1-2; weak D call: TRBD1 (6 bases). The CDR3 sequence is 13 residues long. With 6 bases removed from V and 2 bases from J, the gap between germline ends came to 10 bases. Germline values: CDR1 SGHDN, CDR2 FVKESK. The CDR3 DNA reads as TGTGCCAGCAGTCCACAGGGAAACTATGGCTACACCTTC. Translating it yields CASSPQGNYGYTF.

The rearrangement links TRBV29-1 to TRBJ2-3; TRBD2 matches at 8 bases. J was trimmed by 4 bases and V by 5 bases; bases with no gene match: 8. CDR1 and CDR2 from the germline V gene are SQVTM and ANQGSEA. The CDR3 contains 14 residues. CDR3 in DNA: TGCAGCGTTATTCTAACGGGAGGGCCAGATACGCAGTATTTT. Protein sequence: CSVILTGGPDTQYF.

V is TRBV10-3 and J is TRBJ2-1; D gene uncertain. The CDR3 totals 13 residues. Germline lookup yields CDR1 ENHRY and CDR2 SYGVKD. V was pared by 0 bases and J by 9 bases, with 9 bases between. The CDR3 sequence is CAISESMSSEQFF. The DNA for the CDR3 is TGTGCCATCAGTGAGTCGATGTCGTCTGAGCAGTTCTTC.

CDR3 sequence (DNA): TGTGCCAGCAGCCTAAACCCGACTAGCGGGAGCGGGGTGGGCGAGCAGTACTTC. This encodes CASSLNPTSGSGVGEQYF. The rearrangement uses TRBV11-2 and TRBJ2-7; 12 bases map to TRBD2. Germline V gene sequence: CDR1 SGHAT, CDR2 FQNNGV. The trim removed 5 bases at V and 6 bases at J, leaving 17 bases unmatched. This CDR3 has 18 amino acids.

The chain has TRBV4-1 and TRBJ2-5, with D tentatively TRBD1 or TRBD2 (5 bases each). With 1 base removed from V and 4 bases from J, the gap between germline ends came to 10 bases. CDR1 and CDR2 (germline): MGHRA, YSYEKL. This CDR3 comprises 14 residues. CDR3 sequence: CASSQVYGAETQYF. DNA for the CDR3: TGCGCCAGCAGCCAAGTATACGGGGCAGAGACCCAGTACTTC.

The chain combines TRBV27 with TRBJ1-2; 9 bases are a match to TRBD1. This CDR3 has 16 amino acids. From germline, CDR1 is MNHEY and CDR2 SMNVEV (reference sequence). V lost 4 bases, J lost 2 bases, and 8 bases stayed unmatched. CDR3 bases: TGTGCCAGCAGTTATGCTTCGGGGACAGGGAACTATGGCTACACCTTC. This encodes CASSYASGTGNYGYTF.

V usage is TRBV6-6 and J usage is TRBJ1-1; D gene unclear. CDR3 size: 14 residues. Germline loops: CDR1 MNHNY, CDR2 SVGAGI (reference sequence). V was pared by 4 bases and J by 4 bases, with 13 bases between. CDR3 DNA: TGTGCCAGCAGTTGGGTGACGGGGAGCACTGAAGCTTTCTTT. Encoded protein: CASSWVTGSTEAFF.

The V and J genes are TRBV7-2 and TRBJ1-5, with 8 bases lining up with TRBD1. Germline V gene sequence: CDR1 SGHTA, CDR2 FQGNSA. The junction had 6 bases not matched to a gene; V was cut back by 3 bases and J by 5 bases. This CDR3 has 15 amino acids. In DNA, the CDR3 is TGTGCCAGCAGCTTTCAGGGGGCGCCCGATCAGCCCCAGCATTTT. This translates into CASSFQGAPDQPQHF.

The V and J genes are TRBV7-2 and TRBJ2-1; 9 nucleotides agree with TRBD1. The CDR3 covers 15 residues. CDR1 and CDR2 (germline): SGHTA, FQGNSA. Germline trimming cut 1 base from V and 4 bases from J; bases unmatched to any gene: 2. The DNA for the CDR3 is TGTGCCAGCAGCTTAGATGGGACAGGGTACAATGAGCAGTTCTTC. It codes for CASSLDGTGYNEQFF.

CDR3 residues: CASSREVTTDTQYF. As DNA, the CDR3 is TGCGCCAGCAGCCGGGAGGTAACCACAGATACGCAGTATTTT. This chain connects TRBV4-1 to TRBJ2-3, with D tentatively TRBD2 (6 bases). Trimming took 4 bases from V and 2 from J, leaving 10 bases between them. This CDR3 comprises 14 residues. Germline CDR1 and CDR2: MGHRA and YSYEKL.

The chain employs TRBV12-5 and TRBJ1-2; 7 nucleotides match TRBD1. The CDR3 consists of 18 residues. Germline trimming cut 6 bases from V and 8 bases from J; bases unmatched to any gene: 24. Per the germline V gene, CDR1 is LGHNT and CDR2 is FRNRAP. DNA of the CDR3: TGTGCTAGTGGAGTCCCCCCCGAAACAGGGGCCAAAGGAGGGGGCTACACCTTC. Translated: CASGVPPETGAKGGGYTF.

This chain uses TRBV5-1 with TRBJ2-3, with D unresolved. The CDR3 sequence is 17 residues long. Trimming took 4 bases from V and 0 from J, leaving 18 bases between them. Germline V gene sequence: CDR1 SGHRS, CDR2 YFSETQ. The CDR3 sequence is CASSPVGVTTSTDTQYF. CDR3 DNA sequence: TGCGCCAGCAGCCCGGTTGGGGTTACCACTAGCACAGATACGCAGTATTTT.

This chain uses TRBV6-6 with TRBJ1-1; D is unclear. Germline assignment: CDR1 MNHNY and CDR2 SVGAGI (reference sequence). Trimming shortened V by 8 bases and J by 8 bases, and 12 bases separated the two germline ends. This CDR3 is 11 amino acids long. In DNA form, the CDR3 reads TGTGCCAGCGGAGTGAGCCTCGAAGCTTTCTTT. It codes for CASGVSLEAFF.